Following are 30 T cell receptor beta chains from one sample sequenced in a study of T-cell reconstitution after alpha-beta-depleted transplantation in children. A TCRbeta library incorporating unique molecular identifiers was prepared. TCRdb fed the PCR reads into MiXCR, producing one record per CDR3 protein. This table holds about 200,000 distinct CDR3 sequences, about 6% found once. The sample was PBMCs, taken before TCRalphabeta/CD19-depleted stem cell transplant. The receptors stem from a girl less than two years old with combined immunodeficiency, due to receive a stem cell transplant.

This clonotype was seen repeatedly, ten times or more. The CDR3 sequence is CASNPTDLYGYTF. The CDR3 region has the DNA TGTGCCAGCAACCCGACAGATCTCTATGGCTACACCTTC. V usage is TRBV6-2 or TRBV6-3 and J usage is TRBJ1-2, with D possibly being TRBD1 (5 bases). Trimming pared 7 bases from V and 4 bases from J, leaving 13 bases between. Looked up from germline, CDR1 is MNHEY and CDR2 is SVGEGT. There are 13 residues in the CDR3.

This clonotype was found many times. The gene calls are TRBV28 and TRBJ2-7; perhaps TRBD1 as D (6 bases). V was clipped by 6 bases and J by 3 bases, with 15 bases between them. CDR1 and CDR2 (germline): MDHEN, SYDVKM. The CDR3 is 14 amino acids. The CDR3 DNA reads as TGTGCCAGCAGGGAGCCGGGACAAGGCTACGAGCAGTACTTC. Protein product: CASREPGQGYEQYF.

In this sample, this clonotype turned up many times. The rearrangement links TRBV15 to TRBJ2-1; D may be TRBD2 (6 bases). Germline CDR1 LNHNV, CDR2 YYDKDF (reference sequence). This CDR3 has 15 residues. V shed 5 bases and J shed 4 bases, with 15 bases lying between them. The chain's CDR3 is CATSRRRENYNEQFF. The DNA of the CDR3 is TGTGCCACCAGCCGTAGGAGGGAGAATTACAATGAGCAGTTCTTC.

This clonotype was seen repeatedly, ten times or more. The chain employs TRBV11-2 and TRBJ2-3; 8 nucleotides match TRBD2. CDR1 is SGHAT, CDR2 FQNNGV, per germline. Germline trimming cut 5 bases from V and 2 bases from J; bases unmatched to any gene: 9. The CDR3 totals 16 residues. CDR3 sequence reads: CASSAPRGVLTDTQYF. The CDR3 bases are TGTGCCAGCAGCGCGCCGCGGGGGGTCCTCACAGATACGCAGTATTTT.

The sample holds many counts of this clonotype. The chain has TRBV28 and TRBJ2-7, with a weak D call TRBD2 (6 bases). The CDR3 is made up of 16 amino acids. V dropped 4 bases and J dropped 3 bases, with 19 bases sitting between them. Germline-derived CDR1 and CDR2 are MDHEN and SYDVKM. CDR3 amino acids: CASSSSSSAGGYEQYF. In nucleotides, the CDR3 is TGTGCCAGCAGTTCCTCCTCTTCAGCGGGCGGCTACGAGCAGTACTTC.

This clonotype was detected many times. The CDR3 DNA reads as TGTGCCAGCAGCTACCAGAACTACGAGCAGTACTTC. It codes for CASSYQNYEQYF. This chain links TRBV7-2 with TRBJ2-7; D is unresolved. Germline CDR1 SGHTA, CDR2 FQGNSA. The CDR3 consists of 12 residues. V was cut by 4 bases and J by 3 bases, with 7 bases left in between.

This clonotype was seen many times. The V gene is TRBV6-1, the J gene TRBJ2-2; 7 nucleotides match TRBD1. Germline CDR1 is MNHNS and CDR2 is SASEGT. The CDR3 sequence is 14 residues long. V was pared by 2 bases and J by 6 bases, with 3 bases of the junction left unmatched. The CDR3 DNA follows: TGTGCCAGCAGTGAAAAGGACAGGTCCGGGGAGCTGTTTTTT. Translated, it gives CASSEKDRSGELFF.

Ten or more counts support this clonotype. The V gene is TRBV7-6, the J gene TRBJ2-7; D tentatively reads TRBD1 or TRBD2 (5 bases each). Trimming pared 5 bases from V and 4 bases from J, leaving 18 bases between. Germline lookup yields CDR1 SGHVS and CDR2 FNYEAQ. This CDR3 is 15 amino acids long. CDR3 nucleotides: TGTGCCAGCAGCCCCCCTGGGACCTTCAGATACGAGCAGTACTTC. Its protein is CASSPPGTFRYEQYF.

This chain uses TRBV2 with TRBJ2-1; D may be TRBD1 (5 bases). From germline, CDR1 is SNHLY and CDR2 FYNNEI. V lost 4 bases to trimming and J lost 3 bases, with 10 bases between them. This CDR3 is built from 14 residues. This CDR3 is CASSVGQGYNEQFF. For the CDR3, the DNA is TGTGCCAGCAGTGTCGGGCAGGGCTACAATGAGCAGTTCTTC.

CDR3: CASSQEKDFQETQYF. CDR3 coding DNA: TGCGCCAGCAGCCAAGAAAAGGATTTCCAAGAGACCCAGTACTTC. V gene TRBV4-3 combines with J gene TRBJ2-5; D not certain. V lost 0 bases, J lost 1 base, and 9 bases lay in between. Germline V gives CDR1 LGHNA, CDR2 YSLEER. The CDR3 loop spans 15 amino acids.

There are a few counts of this clonotype. The chain has TRBV7-9 and TRBJ1-6, with D tentatively TRBD1 (6 bases). Germline V lookup: CDR1 SEHNR, CDR2 FQNEAQ (reference sequence). V was pared by 5 bases and J by 12 bases, with 17 bases between. CDR3 length: 14 amino acids. The CDR3 DNA reads TGTGCCAGCAGCCGTTGGACAGCCCGTCGACCCCTCCACTTT. Encoded protein: CASSRWTARRPLHF. The full variable domain, in which reference TRBV7-9 and TRBJ1-6 provide the parts outside the CDR3, is DTGVSQNPRHKITKRGQNVTFRCDPISEHNRLYWYRQTLGQGPEFLTYFQNEAQLEKSRLLSDRFSAERPKGSFSTLEIQRTEQGDSAMYLCASSRWTARRPLHFGNGTRLTVT.

This clonotype was detected ten times or more. The chain joins TRBV29-1 to TRBJ2-1, with 8 bases lining up with TRBD2. Germline V CDR1 and CDR2: SQVTM, ANQGSEA. The CDR3 length is 14 residues. The trim removed 3 bases at V and 3 bases at J, leaving 4 bases unmatched. In DNA, the CDR3 is TGCAGCGTTGAGGGGACTAGGAACTACAATGAGCAGTTCTTC. It is translated as CSVEGTRNYNEQFF.

At least ten counts were recorded for this clonotype. The rearrangement uses TRBV6-1 and TRBJ1-2; the D gene is possibly TRBD1 (5 bases). The V end lost 7 bases, the J end lost 6 bases, and 18 bases lay between the germline ends. The CDR3 extends over 14 amino acids. CDR1 is MNHNS, CDR2 SASEGT, per germline. In DNA, the CDR3 is TGTGCCAGCATCGTACCGGCAGGGTGGCATGGCTACACCTTC. Translation: CASIVPAGWHGYTF.

For this clonotype: Sequence at one end of the junction differs from germline and may be a read error. V gene TRBV12-3 or TRBV12-4 combines with J gene TRBJ2-6; tentative D call: TRBD1 (5 bases). The CDR3 has 18 amino acids. The CDR3 region is CASSPHQGTVSGAYVLTF. The CDR3 nucleotides read TGTGCCAGCAGTCCGCACCAGGGTACCGTCTCTGGGGCCTACGTCCTGACTTTC.

This clonotype was counted at least ten times. The gene calls are TRBV20-1 and TRBJ2-1; D remains ambiguous. V was shortened by 1 base and J by 5 bases, with 3 bases between the two germline ends. CDR3 size: 11 residues. Germline CDR1 and CDR2: DFQATT and SNEGSKA (reference sequence). The CDR3 loop is CSARVHNEQFF. The CDR3, as DNA: TGCAGTGCTAGAGTCCACAATGAGCAGTTCTTC.

This clonotype was observed many times. V usage is TRBV29-1 and J usage is TRBJ2-3, with D unclear. V lost 4 bases and J lost 3, with 5 bases in between. CDR3 length: 11 residues. The V gene's germline CDR1 is SQVTM and CDR2 ANQGSEA. The CDR3 reads CSVALTDTQYF. CDR3 nucleotides: TGCAGCGTTGCCCTAACAGATACGCAGTATTTT.

This clonotype has a count of ten or more. The rearrangement uses TRBV12-3 or TRBV12-4 and TRBJ2-5; 7 positions match TRBD1. The CDR3 has 18 amino acids. With 5 bases clipped from V and 2 bases from J, the junction kept 17 bases outside the gene matches. CDR3: CASSPQPYRGIGQETQYF. The CDR3 bases are TGTGCCAGCAGTCCACAACCATACAGGGGAATAGGGCAAGAGACCCAGTACTTC.

There are many counts of this clonotype. The rearrangement joins TRBV9 to TRBJ2-3; tentative D call: TRBD2 (7 bases). This CDR3 spans 16 amino acids. The germline V and J ends were trimmed by 0 bases and 4 bases, with 15 bases remaining between them. From germline, CDR1 is SGDLS and CDR2 YYNGEE. The CDR3 sequence: CASSVGWGGPPDTQYF. CDR3 coding DNA: TGTGCCAGCAGCGTAGGTTGGGGGGGCCCCCCAGATACGCAGTATTTT.

Ten or more counts support this clonotype. V is TRBV12-3 or TRBV12-4 and J is TRBJ1-5, with TRBD1 identical over 7 bases. The CDR3 runs 17 residues. Germline trimming cut 5 bases from V and 5 bases from J; bases unmatched to any gene: 15. The CDR3: CASSPIPRRGTDQPQHF. The DNA for the CDR3 is TGTGCCAGCAGTCCCATACCCCGCAGGGGGACCGATCAGCCCCAGCATTTT.

This clonotype was counted ten times or more. The rearrangement links TRBV5-6 to TRBJ1-2; D is possibly TRBD1 (5 bases). The germline V and J ends were trimmed by 4 bases and 4 bases, with 11 bases remaining between them. This CDR3 region has 13 residues. Per the germline V gene, CDR1 is SGHDT and CDR2 is YYEEEE. The CDR3 spells CASSTFGGYGYTF. The CDR3 DNA is TGTGCCAGCAGCACCTTCGGGGGCTATGGCTACACCTTC. Based on the CDR3 plus reference TRBV5-6 and TRBJ1-2, the full variable domain is DAGVTQSPTHLIKTRGQQVTLRCSPKSGHDTVSWYQQALGQGPQFIFQYYEEEERQRGNFPDRFSGHQFPNYSSELNVNALLLGDSALYLCASSTFGGYGYTFGSGTRLTVV.

The table lists this clonotype with many counts. The chain has TRBV9 and TRBJ2-1; 7 nucleotides align to TRBD2. Germline loops: CDR1 SGDLS, CDR2 YYNGEE. CDR3 length equals 14 residues. V lost 4 bases and J lost 3; bases outside the gene matches: 4. The CDR3 here is CASSPAGNYNEQFF. Written as DNA, the CDR3 is TGTGCCAGCAGCCCAGCGGGGAACTACAATGAGCAGTTCTTC.

In its sample, this clonotype was seen many times. The chain combines TRBV12-5 with TRBJ1-5; D unresolved. In germline, CDR1 is LGHNT, CDR2 FRNRAP. With 1 base removed from V and 7 bases from J, the gap between germline ends came to 8 bases. The CDR3 has 13 amino acids. The CDR3 DNA reads as TGTGCTAGTGGTTTGGAGTGGCCCCAGCCCCAGCATTTT. Protein: CASGLEWPQPQHF.

This clonotype was counted many times. The V call is TRBV4-2, the J call TRBJ2-1, with 7 bases that match TRBD2. The CDR3 covers 18 residues. From germline, CDR1 is LGHNA and CDR2 YNFKEQ. V dropped 0 bases and J dropped 9; count of bases not matched to a gene: 17. The DNA of the CDR3 is TGTGCCAGCAGCCAAGAGGGGTCAAGAGCGGGATGGGGTAGTGAGCAGTTCTTC. Translated, it gives CASSQEGSRAGWGSEQFF.

The table lists this clonotype with many counts. The J gene is TRBJ2-1, the V gene TRBV20-1; the match to TRBD2 covers 9 bases. The germline V gene encodes CDR1 DFQATT and CDR2 SNEGSKA (reference sequence). V dropped 0 bases and J dropped 6; count of bases not matched to a gene: 3. The CDR3 sequence is 14 residues long. CDR3 sequence (DNA): TGCAGTGCTAGAGAGTTAGCGGGGGTCAATGAGCAGTTCTTC. Translated, it gives CSARELAGVNEQFF.

This clonotype has ten or more counts. The rearrangement links TRBV25-1 to TRBJ1-4, with D maybe TRBD1 (6 bases). V dropped 0 bases and J dropped 0 bases, with 8 bases sitting between them. Per germline, CDR1 MGHDK and CDR2 SYGVNS. This CDR3 is built from 16 residues. The CDR3 here is CASSEYGQTTNEKLFF. CDR3 bases: TGTGCCAGCAGTGAATATGGACAGACAACTAATGAAAAACTGTTTTTT.

There are many counts of this clonotype. The rearrangement uses TRBV29-1 and TRBJ1-4; D unclear. CDR3 length: 11 residues. The germline V gene has CDR1 SQVTM and CDR2 ANQGSEA. Trimming stripped 5 bases from V and 8 bases from J, with 9 bases between. The CDR3 DNA reads as TGCAGCGTTTCCTCCGGCGAAAAACTGTTTTTT. Its translation: CSVSSGEKLFF. Full variable domain (remainder filled in from reference TRBV29-1 and TRBJ1-4): SAVISQKPSRDICQRGTSLTIQCQVDSQVTMMFWYRQQPGQSLTLIATANQGSEATYESGFVIDKFPISRPNLTFSTLTVSNMSPEDSSIYLCSVSSGEKLFFGSGTQLSVL.

This clonotype was seen many times. V usage is TRBV6-2 or TRBV6-3 and J usage is TRBJ1-5; a possible D gene is TRBD1 (6 bases). CDR3 length: 15 residues. In germline, CDR1 is MNHEY, CDR2 SVGEGT. Between the trimmed V and J ends, which lost 6 bases and 4 bases, there was a span of 16 bases. The CDR3 here is CASSNTGNNNQPQHF. CDR3 nucleotide sequence: TGTGCCAGCAGCAATACAGGGAACAATAATCAGCCCCAGCATTTT.

The chain is built from TRBV12-3 or TRBV12-4 and TRBJ1-2; D possibly corresponds to TRBD1 (5 bases). This CDR3 is 17 amino acids long. Trimming pared 3 bases from V and 0 bases from J, leaving 17 bases between. The CDR3 sequence is CASSFFVGRDPNYGYTF. The CDR3 DNA sequence: TGTGCCAGCAGTTTCTTCGTCGGCAGGGACCCTAACTATGGCTACACCTTC.

There are many counts of this clonotype. This sequence joins TRBV9 and TRBJ2-1; the match to TRBD1 covers 12 bases. The germline gives CDR1 SGDLS, CDR2 YYNGEE. The length of the CDR3 is 16 residues. J lost 9 bases, V lost 3 bases, and 10 bases had no gene match. In DNA, the CDR3 is TGTGCCAGCAGCGGAGCGCCGGGACAGGGGGCAGGTGAGCAGTTCTTC. As protein: CASSGAPGQGAGEQFF.

This clonotype has a count of ten or more. The V gene is TRBV13, the J gene TRBJ1-6; D unclear. This CDR3 has 16 residues. V was trimmed by 0 bases and J by 3 bases, leaving 9 bases between them. The germline CDR1 and CDR2 sequences are PRHDT and FYEKMQ (reference sequence). The CDR3 loop reads CASSLGLVGYNSPLHF. Here the CDR3 DNA reads TGTGCCAGCAGCTTAGGCCTGGTAGGCTATAATTCACCCCTCCACTTT. The full variable domain, completed using reference TRBV13 and TRBJ1-6, is AAGVIQSPRHLIKEKRETATLKCYPIPRHDTVYWYQQGPGQDPQFLISFYEKMQSDKGSIPDRFSAQQFSDYHSELNMSSLELGDSALYFCASSLGLVGYNSPLHFGNGTRLTVT.